The 14 T cell receptor beta chains given below trace back to one sample, sequenced in a study of early T cells in non-severe SARS-CoV-2 infection. TCRdb re-derived calls from the 5' RACE reads in MiXCR, one entry per CDR3 protein. The sample consists of 30,000 to 40,000 distinct CDR3 sequences, nearly 6% of them appearing once. Specimen: whole blood. The receptors were sampled from an adult who was a healthcare worker with PCR-confirmed SARS-CoV-2 infection or an uninfected control (not recorded which).

This clonotype was detected many times. CDR3 residues: CASSAWTATEAFF. CDR3 nucleotide sequence: TGTGCCAGCAGTGCCTGGACAGCCACTGAAGCTTTCTTT. This chain connects TRBV27 to TRBJ1-1; maybe TRBD1 (6 bases). This CDR3 comprises 13 residues. Germline V gene data show CDR1 as MNHEY and CDR2 as SMNVEV (reference sequence). The V end lost 5 bases, the J end lost 4 bases, and 11 bases lay between the germline ends.

This clonotype was counted many times. Here the CDR3 DNA reads TGTGCCAGCAGCTCATCTGACCTATTGTCCGGAAACACCATATATTTT. As protein: CASSSSDLLSGNTIYF. The chain carries TRBV7-8 and TRBJ1-3, with no clear D. The length of the CDR3 is 16 residues. V lost 4 bases, J lost 4 bases, and 17 bases lay in between. Germline V CDR1 and CDR2: SGHVS, FQNEAQ.

This clonotype showed up many times. V usage is TRBV2 and J usage is TRBJ2-1, with 7 positions matching TRBD2. The CDR3 length is 18 residues. J lost 0 bases, V lost 2 bases, and 10 bases had no gene match. Germline V CDR1 and CDR2: SNHLY, FYNNEI. The CDR3 nucleotides are TGTGCCAGCAGTGAACCCCCCCTAGCGGCGAGCTCCTACAATGAGCAGTTCTTC. It codes for CASSEPPLAASSYNEQFF.

This clonotype appeared many times. The J gene is TRBJ2-5, the V gene TRBV5-4; possible D gene TRBD2, 6 bases. The CDR3 has 17 residues. V lost 2 bases to trimming and J lost 4 bases, with 21 bases between them. Germline V gene lookup returns CDR1 SGHNT and CDR2 YYREEE (reference sequence). Here the CDR3 DNA reads TGTGCCAGCAGCTTCCCACAAGGCCGGGGAGCGGGAGAGACCCAGTACTTC. It specifies CASSFPQGRGAGETQYF. The whole variable domain, filled in from reference TRBV5-4 and TRBJ2-5, reads ETGVTQSPTHLIKTRGQQVTLRCSSQSGHNTVSWYQQALGQGPQFIFQYYREEENGRGNFPPRFSGLQFPNYSSELNVNALELDDSALYLCASSFPQGRGAGETQYFGPGTRLLVL.

The chain joins TRBV7-2 to TRBJ2-6; D gene ambiguous. Trimming cost V 1 base and J 0 bases, with 13 bases left between them. CDR3 length equals 18 residues. Germline V gives CDR1 SGHTA, CDR2 FQGNSA. CDR3 DNA: TGTGCCAGCAGCTTAGAGCCCGTACACCGCTCTGGGGCCAACGTCCTGACTTTC. The encoded protein is CASSLEPVHRSGANVLTF.

This clonotype was seen many times. This chain links TRBV5-4 with TRBJ2-1; D is perhaps TRBD1 (6 bases). V lost 0 bases and J lost 2, with 6 bases in between. The CDR3 has 14 residues. From germline, CDR1 is SGHNT and CDR2 YYREEE (reference sequence). As DNA, the CDR3 is TGTGCCAGCAGCTTGGCAGGGGCCTACAATGAGCAGTTCTTC. It specifies CASSLAGAYNEQFF.

This clonotype was counted only a few times. The V call is TRBV10-3, the J call TRBJ1-1; D gene uncertain. This CDR3 comprises 13 residues. Trimming left V 7 bases short and J 0 bases short, with 9 bases between. Germline-derived CDR1 and CDR2 are ENHRY and SYGVKD. CDR3 sequence reads: CAINPGLNTEAFF. The DNA for the CDR3 is TGTGCCATCAATCCGGGTTTGAACACTGAAGCTTTCTTT.

Ten or more counts support this clonotype. The chain couples TRBV6-1 to TRBJ1-1, with 9 bases identical to TRBD1. Germline V lookup: CDR1 MNHNS, CDR2 SASEGT. This CDR3 comprises 14 residues. V shed 10 bases, J shed 1 base, and the junction held 7 bases outside the gene matches. The CDR3 DNA is TGTGCCATCGAAAAGGGACAGGGGAACACTGAAGCTTTCTTT. Its protein product is CAIEKGQGNTEAFF.

Regarding this clonotype: This clone may be a read error of a much larger clone one base away. This rearrangement joins TRBV27 to TRBJ2-7; no reliable D call. Trimming stripped 7 bases from V and 12 bases from J, with 19 bases between. This CDR3 is 12 amino acids long. Germline assignment: CDR1 MNHEY and CDR2 SMNVEV (reference sequence). This CDR3 reads CASMTDPRMPYF. DNA for the CDR3: TGTGCCAGCATGACCGACCCGAGGATGCCGTACTTC.

This chain uses TRBV4-1 with TRBJ2-4; no clear D. Germline CDR1 MGHRA, CDR2 YSYEKL. The V end lost 2 bases, the J end lost 7 bases, and 12 bases lay between the germline ends. This CDR3 has 14 amino acids. The DNA for the CDR3 is TGCGCCAGCAGCCAACAAAGGATGGATAACATTCAGTACTTC. This translates into CASSQQRMDNIQYF.

This clonotype was detected ten times or more. The V gene is TRBV29-1, the J gene TRBJ1-2; D is ambiguous. The V and J ends lost 3 bases and 0 bases respectively, with 5 bases between them. CDR1 is SQVTM, CDR2 ANQGSEA, per germline. The CDR3 length is 12 residues. CDR3 sequence: CSVETSNYGYTF. Written as DNA, the CDR3 is TGCAGCGTTGAGACGTCTAACTATGGCTACACCTTC. Full variable domain (outside the CDR3, taken from reference TRBV29-1 and TRBJ1-2): SAVISQKPSRDICQRGTSLTIQCQVDSQVTMMFWYRQQPGQSLTLIATANQGSEATYESGFVIDKFPISRPNLTFSTLTVSNMSPEDSSIYLCSVETSNYGYTFGSGTRLTVV.

The chain combines TRBV29-1 with TRBJ2-1; D is uncertain. V lost 0 bases and J 6 bases, leaving 9 bases between the germline ends. Germline CDR1 is SQVTM and CDR2 is ANQGSEA. The CDR3 has 13 amino acids. The CDR3 is CSVEDLVRNEQFF. For the CDR3, the DNA is TGCAGCGTTGAAGATTTGGTTCGCAATGAGCAGTTCTTC.

At least ten counts were recorded for this clonotype. This chain joins TRBV5-1 and TRBJ1-1; D uncertain. Germline V gene lookup returns CDR1 SGHRS and CDR2 YFSETQ. The CDR3 consists of 13 residues. The V end lost 4 bases, the J end lost 0 bases, and 7 bases lay between the germline ends. The CDR3, as DNA: TGCGCCAGCAGCGCCGCCGTGAACACTGAAGCTTTCTTT. Amino acid sequence: CASSAAVNTEAFF. The complete variable domain, with remaining parts taken from reference TRBV5-1 and TRBJ1-1, reads KAGVTQTPRYLIKTRGQQVTLSCSPISGHRSVSWYQQTPGQGLQFLFEYFSETQRNKGNFPGRFSGRQFSNSRSEMNVSTLELGDSALYLCASSAAVNTEAFFGQGTRLTVV.

Many counts were recorded for this clonotype. The CDR3 DNA follows: TGTGCCAGCTCACCGCTTAGCGGGGGGCCACCTGAGCAGTTCTTC. Its protein product is CASSPLSGGPPEQFF. The rearrangement joins TRBV18 to TRBJ2-1; 10 bases map to TRBD2. From germline, CDR1 is KGHSH and CDR2 LQKENI. This CDR3 region has 15 residues. V lost 3 bases, J lost 9 bases, and 8 bases stayed unmatched.